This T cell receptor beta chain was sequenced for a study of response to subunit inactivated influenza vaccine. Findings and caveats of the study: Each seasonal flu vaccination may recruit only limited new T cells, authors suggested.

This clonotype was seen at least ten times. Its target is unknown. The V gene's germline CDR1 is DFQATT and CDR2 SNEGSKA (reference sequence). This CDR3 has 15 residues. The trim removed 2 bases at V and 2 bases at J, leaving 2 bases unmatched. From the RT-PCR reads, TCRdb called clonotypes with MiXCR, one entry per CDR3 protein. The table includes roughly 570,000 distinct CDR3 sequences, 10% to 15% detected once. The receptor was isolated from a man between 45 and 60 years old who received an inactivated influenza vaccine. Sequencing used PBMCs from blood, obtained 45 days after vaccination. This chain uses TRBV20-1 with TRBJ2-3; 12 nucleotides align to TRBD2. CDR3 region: CSARTSGRPTDTQYF. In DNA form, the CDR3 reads TGCAGTGCTAGAACTAGCGGGAGGCCCACAGATACGCAGTATTTT.